This T cell receptor beta chain was found in a study of blood T cell repertoires in COVID-19. Turning to the study itself: Both acute and convalescent COVID-19 samples were obtained from the United States, Italy and Spain.

The data were produced by immunoSEQ multiplex PCR, yet TCRdb's version contains in-frame clones alone and is incomplete. The sample lists roughly 150,000 clones, more than 80% occurring once. Exposed participants came across a COVID-19 case within 2 weeks before study entry. The germline gives CDR1 SGHKS, CDR2 YYEKEE (reference sequence). This CDR3 spans 14 amino acids. Trimming removed 8 bases from V and 2 bases from J; junction bases left unmatched: 8. This clone was found once. Input material: PBMCs or T cells enriched from blood (not recorded which). The chain joins TRBV5-5 to TRBJ2-7, with TRBD2 matching 9 bases. The clonotype comes from a woman aged 18-35 years who had been exposed to COVID-19. The CDR3 protein is CASGQAGGAYEQYF. Here the CDR3 DNA reads TGTGCCAGTGGTCAAGCGGGAGGTGCCTACGAGCAGTACTTC. Using reference TRBV5-5 and TRBJ2-7 for the parts outside the CDR3, the full variable domain is DAGVTQSPTHLIKTRGQQVTLRCSPISGHKSVSWYQQVLGQGPQFIFQYYEKEERGRGNFPDRFSARQFPNYSSELNVNALLLGDSALYLCASGQAGGAYEQYFGPGTRLTVT.